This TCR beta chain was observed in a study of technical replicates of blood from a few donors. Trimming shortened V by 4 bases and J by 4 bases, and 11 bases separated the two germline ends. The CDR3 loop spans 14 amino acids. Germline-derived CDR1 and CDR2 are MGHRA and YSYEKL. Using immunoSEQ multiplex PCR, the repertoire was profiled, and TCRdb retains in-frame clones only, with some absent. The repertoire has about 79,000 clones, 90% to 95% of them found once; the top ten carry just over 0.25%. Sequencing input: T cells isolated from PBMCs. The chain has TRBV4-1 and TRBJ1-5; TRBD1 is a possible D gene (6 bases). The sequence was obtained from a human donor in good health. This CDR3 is CASSLTGENQPQHF. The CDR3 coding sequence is TGCGCCAGCAGCCTGACAGGAGAGAATCAGCCCCAGCATTTT.